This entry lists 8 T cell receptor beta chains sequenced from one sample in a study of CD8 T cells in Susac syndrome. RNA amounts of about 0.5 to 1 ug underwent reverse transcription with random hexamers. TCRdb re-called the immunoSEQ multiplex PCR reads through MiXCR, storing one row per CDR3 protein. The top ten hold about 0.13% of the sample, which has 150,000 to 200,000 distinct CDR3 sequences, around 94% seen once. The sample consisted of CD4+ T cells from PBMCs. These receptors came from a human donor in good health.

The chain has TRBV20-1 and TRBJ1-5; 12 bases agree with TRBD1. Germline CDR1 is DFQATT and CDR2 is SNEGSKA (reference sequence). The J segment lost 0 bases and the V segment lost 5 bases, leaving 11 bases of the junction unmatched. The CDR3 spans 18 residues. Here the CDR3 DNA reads TGCAGTGCTGCTCCGGGACAGGGGGCAGGAGATAGCAATCAGCCCCAGCATTTT. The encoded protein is CSAAPGQGAGDSNQPQHF.

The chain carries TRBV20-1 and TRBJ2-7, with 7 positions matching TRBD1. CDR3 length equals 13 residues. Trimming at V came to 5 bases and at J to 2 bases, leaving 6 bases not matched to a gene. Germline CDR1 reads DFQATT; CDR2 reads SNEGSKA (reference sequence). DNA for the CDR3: TGCAGTGCTCCCGAGGGGGCCGCCTACGAGCAGTACTTC. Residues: CSAPEGAAYEQYF.

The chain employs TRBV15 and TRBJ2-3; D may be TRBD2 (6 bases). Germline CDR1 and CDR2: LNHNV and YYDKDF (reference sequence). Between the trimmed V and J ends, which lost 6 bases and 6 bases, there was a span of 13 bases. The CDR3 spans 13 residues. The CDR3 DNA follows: TGTGCCACCAGGGGGGGTCCGGCGGATACGCAGTATTTT. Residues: CATRGGPADTQYF.

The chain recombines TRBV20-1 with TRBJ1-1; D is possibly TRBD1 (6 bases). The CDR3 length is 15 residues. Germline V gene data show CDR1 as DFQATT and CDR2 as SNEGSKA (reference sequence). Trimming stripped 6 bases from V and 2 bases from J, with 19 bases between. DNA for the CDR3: TGCAGTGCACCAGGACCCCAAGGGGGAAACACTGAAGCTTTCTTT. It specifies CSAPGPQGGNTEAFF.

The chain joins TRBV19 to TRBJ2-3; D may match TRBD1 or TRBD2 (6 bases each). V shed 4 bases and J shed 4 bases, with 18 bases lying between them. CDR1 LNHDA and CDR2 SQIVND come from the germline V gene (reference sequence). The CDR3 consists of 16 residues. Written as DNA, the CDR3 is TGTGCCAGTAGTACGCGGGACACAGGAGGTGCAGATACGCAGTATTTT. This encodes CASSTRDTGGADTQYF. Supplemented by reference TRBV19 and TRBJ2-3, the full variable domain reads DGGITQSPKYLFRKEGQNVTLSCEQNLNHDAMYWYRQDPGQGLRLIYYSQIVNDFQKGDIAEGYSVSREKKESFPLTVTSAQKNPTAFYLCASSTRDTGGADTQYFGPGTRLTVL.

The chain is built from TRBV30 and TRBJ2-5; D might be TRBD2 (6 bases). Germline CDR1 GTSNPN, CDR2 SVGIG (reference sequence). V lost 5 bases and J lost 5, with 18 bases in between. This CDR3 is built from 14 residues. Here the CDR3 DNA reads TGTGCCTGGGGGCCGAGACTAGGAGGCGAGACCCAGTACTTC. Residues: CAWGPRLGGETQYF.

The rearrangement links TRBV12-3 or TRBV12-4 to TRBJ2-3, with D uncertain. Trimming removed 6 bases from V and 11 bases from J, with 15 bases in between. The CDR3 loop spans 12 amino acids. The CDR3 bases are TGTGCCAGCAGGGACCTGAATGAGAGGCAGTATTTT. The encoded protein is CASRDLNERQYF.

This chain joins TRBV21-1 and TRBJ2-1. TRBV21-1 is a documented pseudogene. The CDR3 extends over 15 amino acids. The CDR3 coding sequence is TGTGCCAGCAGCAAAACGTCAGAAAAATACAATGAGCAGTTCTTC. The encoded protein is CASSKTSEKYNEQFF.